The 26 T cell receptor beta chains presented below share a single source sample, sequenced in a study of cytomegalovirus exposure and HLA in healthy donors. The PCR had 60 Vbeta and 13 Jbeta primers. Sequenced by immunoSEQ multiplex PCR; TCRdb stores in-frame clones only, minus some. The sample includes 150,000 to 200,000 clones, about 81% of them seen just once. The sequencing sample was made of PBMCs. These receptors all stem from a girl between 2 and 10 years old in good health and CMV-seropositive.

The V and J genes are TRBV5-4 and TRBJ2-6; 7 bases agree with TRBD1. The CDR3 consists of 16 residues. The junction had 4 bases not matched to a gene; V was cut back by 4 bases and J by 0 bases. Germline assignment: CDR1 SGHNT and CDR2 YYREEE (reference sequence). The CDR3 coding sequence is TGTGCCAGCAGCGGATACAGGGGCTCTGGGGCCAACGTCCTGACTTTC. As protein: CASSGYRGSGANVLTF. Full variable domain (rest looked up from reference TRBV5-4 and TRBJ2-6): ETGVTQSPTHLIKTRGQQVTLRCSSQSGHNTVSWYQQALGQGPQFIFQYYREEENGRGNFPPRFSGLQFPNYSSELNVNALELDDSALYLCASSGYRGSGANVLTFGAGSRLTVL.

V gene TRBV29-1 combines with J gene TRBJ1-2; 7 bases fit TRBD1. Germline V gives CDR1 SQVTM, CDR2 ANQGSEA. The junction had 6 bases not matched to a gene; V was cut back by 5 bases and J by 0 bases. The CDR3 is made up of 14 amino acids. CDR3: CSVLRTGANYGYTF. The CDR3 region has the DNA TGCAGCGTTCTCAGGACAGGAGCTAACTATGGCTACACCTTC.

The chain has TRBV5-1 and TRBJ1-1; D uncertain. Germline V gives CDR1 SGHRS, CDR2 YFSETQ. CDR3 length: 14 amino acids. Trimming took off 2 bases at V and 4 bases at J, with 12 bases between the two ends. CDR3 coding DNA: TGCGCCAGCAGCTTATCGTCCCGGGGCACTGAAGCTTTCTTT. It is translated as CASSLSSRGTEAFF.

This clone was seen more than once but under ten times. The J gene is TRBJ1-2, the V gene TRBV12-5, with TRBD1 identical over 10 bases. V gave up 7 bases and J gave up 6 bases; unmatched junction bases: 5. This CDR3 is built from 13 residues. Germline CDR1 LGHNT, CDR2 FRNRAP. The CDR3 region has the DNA TGTGCTAGTGCAAGGGGACAGGGGAATGGCTACACCTTC. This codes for CASARGQGNGYTF.

The CDR3 DNA is TGTGCCAGCAGTTTCGGGACAGGGATTTTTTCTGGAAACACCATATATTTT. Residues: CASSFGTGIFSGNTIYF. V and J are TRBV28 and TRBJ1-3, with TRBD1 matching over 9 bases. V lost 3 bases, J lost 1 base, and 7 bases stayed unmatched. This CDR3 has 17 amino acids. From germline, CDR1 is MDHEN and CDR2 SYDVKM.

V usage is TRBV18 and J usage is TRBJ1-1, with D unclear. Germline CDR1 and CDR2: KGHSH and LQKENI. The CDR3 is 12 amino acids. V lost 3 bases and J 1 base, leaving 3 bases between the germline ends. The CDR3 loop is CASSPRNTEAFF. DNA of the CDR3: TGTGCCAGCTCACCCCGGAACACTGAAGCTTTCTTT.

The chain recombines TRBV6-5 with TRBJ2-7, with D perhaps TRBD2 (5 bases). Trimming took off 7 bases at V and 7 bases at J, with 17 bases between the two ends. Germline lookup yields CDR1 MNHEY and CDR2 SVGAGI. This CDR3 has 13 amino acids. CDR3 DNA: TGTGCCAGCACCCCCGGGGTTGTCGGGGAGCAGTACTTC. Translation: CASTPGVVGEQYF.

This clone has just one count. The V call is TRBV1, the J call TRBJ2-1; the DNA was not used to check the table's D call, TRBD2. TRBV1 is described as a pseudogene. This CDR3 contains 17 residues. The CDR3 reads CTSSHRLGLFSYNEQFF. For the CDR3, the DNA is TGCACCAGCAGCCATCGGTTGGGACTATTTTCCTACAATGAGCAGTTCTTC.

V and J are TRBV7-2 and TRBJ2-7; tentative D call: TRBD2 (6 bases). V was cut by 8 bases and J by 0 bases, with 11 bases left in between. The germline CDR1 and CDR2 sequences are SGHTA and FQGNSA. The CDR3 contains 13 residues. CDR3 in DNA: TGTGCCAGCCGGGTGGACTACTCCTACGAGCAGTACTTC. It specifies CASRVDYSYEQYF.

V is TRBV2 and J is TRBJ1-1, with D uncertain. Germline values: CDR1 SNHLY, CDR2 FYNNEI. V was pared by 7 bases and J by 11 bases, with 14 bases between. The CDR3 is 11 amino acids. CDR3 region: CASIRGPWAFF. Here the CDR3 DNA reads TGTGCCAGCATCCGGGGTCCGTGGGCTTTCTTT.

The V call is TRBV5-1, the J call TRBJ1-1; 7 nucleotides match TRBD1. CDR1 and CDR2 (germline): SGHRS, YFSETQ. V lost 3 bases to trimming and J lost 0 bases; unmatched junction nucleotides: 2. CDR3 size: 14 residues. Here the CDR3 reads CASSSQGVNTEAFF. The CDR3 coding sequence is TGCGCCAGCAGCTCTCAGGGGGTGAACACTGAAGCTTTCTTT.

The CDR3 DNA follows: TGCAGCGCTGTCGCCGGGACAGGGGTTGGAAACACCATATATTTT. As protein: CSAVAGTGVGNTIYF. V is TRBV29-1 and J is TRBJ1-3; 10 bases are a match to TRBD1. This CDR3 spans 15 amino acids. Germline CDR1 is SQVTM and CDR2 is ANQGSEA. V shed 7 bases, J shed 3 bases, and the junction held 9 bases outside the gene matches. The variable domain in full, with the rest retrieved from reference TRBV29-1 and TRBJ1-3, is SAVISQKPSRDICQRGTSLTIQCQVDSQVTMMFWYRQQPGQSLTLIATANQGSEATYESGFVIDKFPISRPNLTFSTLTVSNMSPEDSSIYLCSAVAGTGVGNTIYFGEGSWLTVV.

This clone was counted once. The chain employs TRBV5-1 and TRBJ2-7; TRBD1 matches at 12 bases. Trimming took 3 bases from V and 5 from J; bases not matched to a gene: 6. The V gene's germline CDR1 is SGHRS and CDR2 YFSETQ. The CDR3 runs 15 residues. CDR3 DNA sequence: TGCGCCAGCAGCTCGTCCGGGACAGGGGGCAACGAGCAGTACTTC. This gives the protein CASSSSGTGGNEQYF.

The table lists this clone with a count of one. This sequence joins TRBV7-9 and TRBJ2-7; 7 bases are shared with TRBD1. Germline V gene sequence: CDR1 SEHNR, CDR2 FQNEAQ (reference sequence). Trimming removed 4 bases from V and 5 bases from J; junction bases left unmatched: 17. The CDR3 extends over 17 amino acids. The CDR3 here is CASSSHAQRQGVNEQYF. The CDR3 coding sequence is TGTGCCAGCAGCTCACACGCTCAAAGACAGGGAGTCAACGAGCAGTACTTC.

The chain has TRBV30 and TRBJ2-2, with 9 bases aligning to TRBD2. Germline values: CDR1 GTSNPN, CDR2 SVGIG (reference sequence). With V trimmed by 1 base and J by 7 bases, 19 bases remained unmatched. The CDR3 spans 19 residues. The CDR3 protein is CAWSAKWPSGTSRFGELFF. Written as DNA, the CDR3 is TGTGCCTGGAGTGCCAAATGGCCCTCCGGGACTAGCCGTTTCGGGGAGCTGTTTTTT.

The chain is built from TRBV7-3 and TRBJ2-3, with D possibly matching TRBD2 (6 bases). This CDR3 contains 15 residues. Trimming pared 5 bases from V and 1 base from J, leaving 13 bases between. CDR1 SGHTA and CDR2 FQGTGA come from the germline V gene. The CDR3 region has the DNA TGTGCCAGCAGCCAGAACCAGCGGGGCACAGATACGCAGTATTTT. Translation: CASSQNQRGTDTQYF.

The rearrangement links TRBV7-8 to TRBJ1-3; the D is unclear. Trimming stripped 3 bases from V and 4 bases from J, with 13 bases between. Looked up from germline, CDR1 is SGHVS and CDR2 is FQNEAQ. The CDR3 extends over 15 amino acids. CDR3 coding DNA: TGTGCCAGCAGCTTGAGCCCGACTTTCGGAAACACCATATATTTT. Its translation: CASSLSPTFGNTIYF.

The DNA of the CDR3 is TGTGCCAGCAGCCCCTACACAGGGAAAAACATTCAGTACTTC. Its protein product is CASSPYTGKNIQYF. V is TRBV7-9 and J is TRBJ2-4; D is possibly TRBD1 (6 bases). V was trimmed by 5 bases and J by 4 bases, leaving 12 bases between them. CDR3 length: 14 residues. Germline V lookup: CDR1 SEHNR, CDR2 FQNEAQ (reference sequence).

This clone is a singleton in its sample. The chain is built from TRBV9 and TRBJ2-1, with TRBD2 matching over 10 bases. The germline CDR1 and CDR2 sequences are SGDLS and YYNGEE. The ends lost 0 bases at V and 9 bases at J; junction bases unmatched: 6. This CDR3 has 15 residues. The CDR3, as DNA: TGTGCCAGCAGCGTAGTTGTTAGCGGGAGGATTGAGCAGTTCTTC. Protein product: CASSVVVSGRIEQFF.

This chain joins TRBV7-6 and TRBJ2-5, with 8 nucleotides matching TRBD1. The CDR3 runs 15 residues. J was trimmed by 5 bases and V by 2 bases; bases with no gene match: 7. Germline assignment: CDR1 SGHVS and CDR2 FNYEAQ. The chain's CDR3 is CASSLLRTGGETQYF. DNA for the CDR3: TGTGCCAGCAGCTTATTACGCACAGGGGGGGAGACCCAGTACTTC.

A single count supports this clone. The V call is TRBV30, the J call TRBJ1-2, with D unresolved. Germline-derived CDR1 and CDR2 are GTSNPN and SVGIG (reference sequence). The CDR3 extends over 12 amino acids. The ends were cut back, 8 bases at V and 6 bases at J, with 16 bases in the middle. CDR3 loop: CAGQPGTNGYTF. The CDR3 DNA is TGTGCCGGTCAGCCGGGAACCAATGGCTACACCTTC. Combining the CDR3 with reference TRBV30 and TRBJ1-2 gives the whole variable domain SQTIHQWPATLVQPVGSPLSLECTVEGTSNPNLYWYRQAAGRGLQLLFYSVGIGQISSEVPQNLSASRPQDRQFILSSKKLLLSDSGFYLCAGQPGTNGYTFGSGTRLTVV.

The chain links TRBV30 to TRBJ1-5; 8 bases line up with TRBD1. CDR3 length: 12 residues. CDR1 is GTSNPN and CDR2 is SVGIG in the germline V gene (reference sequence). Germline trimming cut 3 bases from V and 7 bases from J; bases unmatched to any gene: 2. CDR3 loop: CAWSRTGQPQHF. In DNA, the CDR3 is TGTGCCTGGAGCCGGACAGGGCAGCCCCAGCATTTT.

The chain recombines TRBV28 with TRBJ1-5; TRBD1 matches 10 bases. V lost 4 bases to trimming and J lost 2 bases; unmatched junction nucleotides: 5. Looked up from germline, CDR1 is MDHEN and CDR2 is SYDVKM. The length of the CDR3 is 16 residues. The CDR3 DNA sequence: TGTGCCAGCAGTTCAAAGGGGACAGGGGGCAATCAGCCCCAGCATTTT. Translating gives CASSSKGTGGNQPQHF.

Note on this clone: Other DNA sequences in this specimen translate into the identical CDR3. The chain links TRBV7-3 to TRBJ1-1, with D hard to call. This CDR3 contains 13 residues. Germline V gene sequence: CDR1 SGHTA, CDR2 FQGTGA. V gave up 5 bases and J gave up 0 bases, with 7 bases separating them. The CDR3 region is CASSLYLNTEAFF. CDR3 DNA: TGTGCCAGCAGCCTCTACTTGAACACTGAAGCTTTCTTT.

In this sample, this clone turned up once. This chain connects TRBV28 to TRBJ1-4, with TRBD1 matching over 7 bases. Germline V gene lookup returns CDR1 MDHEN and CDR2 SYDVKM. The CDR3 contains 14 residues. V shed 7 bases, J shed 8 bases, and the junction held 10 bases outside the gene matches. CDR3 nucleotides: TGTGCCAGCAACGCGGGACAGTCCCGGGAAAAACTGTTTTTT. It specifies CASNAGQSREKLFF.

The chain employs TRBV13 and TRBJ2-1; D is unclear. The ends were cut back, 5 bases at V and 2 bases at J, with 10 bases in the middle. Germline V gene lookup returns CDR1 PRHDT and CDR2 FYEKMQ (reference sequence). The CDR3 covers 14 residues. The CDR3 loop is CASSHLAAYNEQFF. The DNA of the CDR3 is TGTGCCAGCAGCCACCTGGCAGCCTACAATGAGCAGTTCTTC.